These 29 T cell receptor beta chains came from one sample sequenced in a study of technical replicates of blood from four donors. The method was immunoSEQ multiplex PCR; TCRdb's version includes in-frame clones alone and lacks a portion of them. Of tens of thousands of clones in the sample, about 97% were seen once. Material for sequencing was T cells isolated from PBMCs. Every receptor here comes from a human donor in good health.

J is TRBJ2-1 and V is TRBV9; D is possibly TRBD2 (5 bases). V was pared by 3 bases and J by 9 bases, with 13 bases between. Germline assignment: CDR1 SGDLS and CDR2 YYNGEE. The CDR3 covers 13 residues. In DNA form, the CDR3 reads TGTGCCAGCAGCGAACGGGAACCCAGTGAGCAGTTCTTC. Amino acids: CASSEREPSEQFF. Based on the CDR3 plus reference TRBV9 and TRBJ2-1, the full variable domain is DSGVTQTPKHLITATGQRVTLRCSPRSGDLSVYWYQQSLDQGLQFLIQYYNGEERAKGNILERFSAQQFPDLHSELNLSSLELGDSALYFCASSEREPSEQFFGPGTRLTVL.

The chain has TRBV2 and TRBJ2-3; D is unresolved. The CDR3 contains 14 residues. Trimming cost V 7 bases and J 0 bases, with 11 bases left between them. Germline V gene lookup returns CDR1 SNHLY and CDR2 FYNNEI. For the CDR3, the DNA is TGTGCCAGCACTCAAAGAAGCAGCACAGATACGCAGTATTTT. Its translation is CASTQRSSTDTQYF.

This sequence joins TRBV25-1 and TRBJ2-7; TRBD2 agrees at 8 bases. The junction had 5 bases not matched to a gene; V was cut back by 7 bases and J by 0 bases. This CDR3 is built from 14 residues. Germline CDR1 MGHDK, CDR2 SYGVNS. The CDR3 protein is CASTGGVSSYEQYF. CDR3 nucleotide sequence: TGTGCCAGCACGGGGGGGGTCAGCTCCTACGAGCAGTACTTC.

The J gene is TRBJ2-3, the V gene TRBV10-3, with a tentative D call TRBD2 (6 bases). V lost 10 bases, J lost 2 bases, and 10 bases lay in between. Germline V CDR1 and CDR2: ENHRY, SYGVKD. CDR3 length: 12 amino acids. This CDR3 is CATRGTTDTQYF. CDR3 coding DNA: TGTGCCACGCGCGGGACCACAGATACGCAGTATTTT.

This rearrangement joins TRBV18 to TRBJ1-1; unclear D gene. Trimming cost V 0 bases and J 5 bases, with 10 bases left between them. Germline V gives CDR1 KGHSH, CDR2 LQKENI. This CDR3 comprises 14 residues. The CDR3 loop is CASSPPVQPTEAFF. The CDR3 DNA is TGTGCCAGCTCACCACCGGTACAGCCGACTGAAGCTTTCTTT. The full variable domain, its missing parts supplied by reference TRBV18 and TRBJ1-1, is NAGVMQNPRHLVRRRGQEARLRCSPMKGHSHVYWYRQLPEEGLKFMVYLQKENIIDESGMPKERFSAEFPKEGPSILRIQQVVRGDSAAYFCASSPPVQPTEAFFGQGTRLTVV.

The chain couples TRBV12-5 to TRBJ2-7; TRBD1 aligns across 10 bases. The CDR3 is made up of 15 amino acids. Germline lookup yields CDR1 LGHNT and CDR2 FRNRAP. Losses at the gene ends were 5 bases for V and 4 bases for J; bases not matched to a gene: 8. In nucleotides, the CDR3 is TGTGCTAGTGGTACCTCCGGGACAGGGGTATACGAGCAGTACTTC. Translated: CASGTSGTGVYEQYF.

V usage is TRBV4-3 and J usage is TRBJ2-7, with TRBD2 matching over 9 bases. The CDR3 is 16 residues long. Trimming removed 2 bases from V and 3 bases from J; junction bases left unmatched: 8. Germline V gene data show CDR1 as LGHNA and CDR2 as YSLEER. The CDR3 nucleotides are TGCGCCAGCAGCCAATTACCTAGCGGGAAGGGCTACGAGCAGTACTTC. This encodes CASSQLPSGKGYEQYF.

The rearrangement links TRBV5-6 to TRBJ2-1; D might be TRBD1 (5 bases). The CDR3 consists of 12 residues. Trimming removed 6 bases at V and 8 bases at J, with 12 bases between. Germline CDR1 reads SGHDT; CDR2 reads YYEEEE. CDR3 region: CASMLRGDEQFF. The DNA of the CDR3 is TGTGCCAGCATGCTAAGGGGCGATGAGCAGTTCTTC.

The chain links TRBV5-1 to TRBJ2-7, with D unresolved. V lost 2 bases and J lost 0, with 15 bases in between. The germline CDR1 and CDR2 sequences are SGHRS and YFSETQ. The CDR3 is 16 amino acids. The CDR3: CASSFPDSEFSYEQYF. The CDR3 coding sequence is TGCGCCAGCAGCTTCCCCGACTCGGAGTTCTCCTACGAGCAGTACTTC.

The CDR3 DNA follows: TGTGCCAGTAGTATGCAGGGGGCGTCTGGGGAGACCCAGTACTTC. The encoded protein is CASSMQGASGETQYF. V and J are TRBV19 and TRBJ2-5; 8 bases fit TRBD1. The CDR3 has 15 amino acids. Germline V gene data show CDR1 as LNHDA and CDR2 as SQIVND (reference sequence). With V trimmed by 3 bases and J by 5 bases, 8 bases remained unmatched.

The V gene is TRBV5-1, the J gene TRBJ1-1; D uncertain. The CDR3 covers 16 residues. Trimming pared 1 base from V and 4 bases from J, leaving 17 bases between. From germline, CDR1 is SGHRS and CDR2 YFSETQ. The CDR3 protein is CASSLFPGSQSTEAFF. The CDR3, as DNA: TGCGCCAGCAGCTTGTTTCCGGGTTCCCAATCCACTGAAGCTTTCTTT.

This clone was detected only once. The rearrangement links TRBV4-1 to TRBJ2-3, with a weak D call TRBD2 (6 bases). This CDR3 spans 17 amino acids. Germline assignment: CDR1 MGHRA and CDR2 YSYEKL. The germline V and J ends were trimmed by 0 bases and 3 bases, with 16 bases remaining between them. For the CDR3, the DNA is TGCGCCAGCAGCCAAGAAACGAGTCTTGGGAGGACAGATACGCAGTATTTT. Its translation is CASSQETSLGRTDTQYF.

V usage is TRBV4-1 and J usage is TRBJ1-5; possible D gene TRBD1, 5 bases. The CDR3 runs 13 residues. Trimming pared 1 base from V and 4 bases from J, leaving 5 bases between. From germline, CDR1 is MGHRA and CDR2 YSYEKL. This chain's CDR3 is CASSQGQNQPQHF. The CDR3 nucleotides read TGCGCCAGCAGCCAAGGACAGAATCAGCCCCAGCATTTT.

This chain links TRBV5-4 with TRBJ1-2; D may be TRBD1 (6 bases). The CDR3 is 14 residues long. With 4 bases removed from V and 7 bases from J, the gap between germline ends came to 17 bases. Germline V gene lookup returns CDR1 SGHNT and CDR2 YYREEE (reference sequence). CDR3 in DNA: TGTGCCAGCAGCCAGACAGGCAGGGCGGCTGGCTACACCTTC. Translating gives CASSQTGRAAGYTF.

This rearrangement joins TRBV18 to TRBJ2-2; 10 positions agree with TRBD1. The length of the CDR3 is 16 residues. V lost 5 bases, J lost 4 bases, and 7 bases stayed unmatched. Germline loops: CDR1 KGHSH, CDR2 LQKENI. The CDR3 region is CASSSPGQGTTGELFF. CDR3 DNA sequence: TGTGCCAGCTCATCTCCGGGACAGGGGACCACCGGGGAGCTGTTTTTT.

V and J are TRBV11-3 and TRBJ2-2, with D possibly TRBD1 on 5 matching bases. Trimming took 2 bases from V and 7 from J, leaving 11 bases between them. In germline, CDR1 is SGHNT, CDR2 YENEEA. This CDR3 has 14 residues. CDR3 coding DNA: TGTGCCAGCAGCTTAAGGGGCGTTAGCGGGGAGCTGTTTTTT. The encoded protein is CASSLRGVSGELFF.

The chain recombines TRBV18 with TRBJ1-1; 7 positions match TRBD1. CDR1 and CDR2 (germline): KGHSH, LQKENI. The CDR3 is 14 amino acids. J gave up 6 bases and V 6 bases, and 10 bases lay outside the gene matches. The CDR3 DNA follows: TGTGCCAGCTCTACCGCTCAAGGGGGCTCTGAAGCTTTCTTT. Its protein product is CASSTAQGGSEAFF.

J is TRBJ1-5 and V is TRBV19; possibly TRBD1 for D (5 bases). The germline CDR1 and CDR2 sequences are LNHDA and SQIVND (reference sequence). The V end lost 2 bases, the J end lost 0 bases, and 14 bases lay between the germline ends. The CDR3 is 17 amino acids. CDR3 in amino acids: CASSISWTSYSNQPQHF. Written as DNA, the CDR3 is TGTGCCAGTAGTATAAGCTGGACATCATATAGCAATCAGCCCCAGCATTTT.

This clone was found once. The CDR3 DNA is TGCAGCGTTGGGACAGGGGGAAATTCACCCCTCCACTTT. Its protein is CSVGTGGNSPLHF. The chain employs TRBV29-1 and TRBJ1-6, with 10 positions matching TRBD1. Germline trimming cut 4 bases from V and 7 bases from J; bases unmatched to any gene: 1. The CDR3 is made up of 13 amino acids. Germline assignment: CDR1 SQVTM and CDR2 ANQGSEA.

V is TRBV27 and J is TRBJ2-1; 10 bases match TRBD2. The V segment lost 4 bases and the J segment 9 bases; nucleotides outside the gene matches: 9. This CDR3 comprises 15 residues. The V gene's germline CDR1 is MNHEY and CDR2 SMNVEV (reference sequence). CDR3 in amino acids: CASSSALAGMGEQFF. The CDR3, as DNA: TGTGCCAGCAGTTCGGCACTAGCGGGAATGGGTGAGCAGTTCTTC.

The J gene is TRBJ1-1, the V gene TRBV6-4; the D is unclear. With 2 bases removed from V and 0 bases from J, the gap between germline ends came to 10 bases. The CDR3 has 15 amino acids. Per germline, CDR1 MRHNA and CDR2 SNTAGT. CDR3 sequence: CASSDSGEMNTEAFF. In DNA, the CDR3 is TGTGCCAGCAGTGACAGCGGGGAGATGAACACTGAAGCTTTCTTT.

V is TRBV28 and J is TRBJ2-7, with 7 bases lining up with TRBD1. The CDR3 spans 14 residues. V was pared by 10 bases and J by 3 bases, with 12 bases of the junction left unmatched. Looked up from germline, CDR1 is MDHEN and CDR2 is SYDVKM. The CDR3 DNA follows: TGTGCCAAACCCCCCCGGGACAGTTACTACGAGCAGTACTTC. It codes for CAKPPRDSYYEQYF.

This sequence joins TRBV4-2 and TRBJ2-1, with D perhaps TRBD2 (5 bases). V lost 0 bases and J 8 bases, leaving 17 bases between the germline ends. CDR1 LGHNA and CDR2 YNFKEQ come from the germline V gene. The CDR3 covers 16 residues. For the CDR3, the DNA is TGTGCCAGCAGCCAAGATCGAGGACTGCATCAGTATGAGCAGTTCTTC. This gives the protein CASSQDRGLHQYEQFF.

The V and J genes are TRBV28 and TRBJ1-2; 10 bases fit TRBD1. The CDR3 has 15 amino acids. Germline trimming cut 8 bases from V and 4 bases from J; bases unmatched to any gene: 10. The germline CDR1 and CDR2 sequences are MDHEN and SYDVKM. The CDR3 region is CASYPTGGAIYGYTF. The CDR3 DNA reads as TGTGCCAGCTACCCGACAGGGGGCGCAATCTATGGCTACACCTTC.

This chain links TRBV6-5 with TRBJ1-1; D might be TRBD1 (6 bases). Germline V gene sequence: CDR1 MNHEY, CDR2 SVGAGI. The CDR3 consists of 11 residues. The germline V and J ends were trimmed by 6 bases and 8 bases, with 10 bases remaining between them. The CDR3 is CASRGTHEAFF. Here the CDR3 DNA reads TGTGCCAGCAGAGGGACACACGAAGCTTTCTTT.

The chain employs TRBV12-5 and TRBJ1-2, with D unclear. Trimming cost V 6 bases and J 6 bases, with 8 bases left between them. Germline V CDR1 and CDR2: LGHNT, FRNRAP. CDR3 size: 11 residues. Here the CDR3 DNA reads TGTGCTAGTGGGACCGGGAATGGCTACACCTTC. The encoded protein is CASGTGNGYTF.

This CDR3 is CSAYPPLAGETQYF. Written as DNA, the CDR3 is TGCAGCGCCTATCCTCCGTTGGCGGGAGAGACCCAGTACTTC. The genes are TRBV29-1 and TRBJ2-5, with a weak D call TRBD2 (5 bases). Germline V lookup: CDR1 SQVTM, CDR2 ANQGSEA. Trimming shortened V by 7 bases and J by 4 bases, and 19 bases separated the two germline ends. This CDR3 comprises 14 residues.

The chain links TRBV19 to TRBJ2-7, with TRBD2 as a possible D gene (6 bases). With 8 bases removed from V and 6 bases from J, the gap between germline ends came to 11 bases. Per the germline V gene, CDR1 is LNHDA and CDR2 is SQIVND (reference sequence). The length of the CDR3 is 11 residues. CDR3 sequence (DNA): TGTGCCAGTGTTGGGGGAGGCGAGCAGTACTTC. This codes for CASVGGGEQYF.

The chain links TRBV6-5 to TRBJ2-3; D remains ambiguous. Germline-derived CDR1 and CDR2 are MNHEY and SVGAGI. The CDR3 is made up of 13 amino acids. Trimming cost V 6 bases and J 1 base, with 8 bases left between them. CDR3 sequence (DNA): TGTGCCAGCAGAGATCCAGGCACAGATACGCAGTATTTT. Encoded protein: CASRDPGTDTQYF.